A single sample gave rise to the 12 T cell receptor beta chains below, sequenced in a study of T cells in localized non-small cell lung cancer. Sequencing used immunoSEQ multiplex PCR; TCRdb keeps in-frame clones, though not all of them. The sample holds roughly 26,000 clones, about 88% seen once. Sequences were derived from peripheral blood, sampled before any cancer treatment. The receptors were sampled from a female donor older than 55 with stage II squamous cell lung carcinoma.

This chain uses TRBV14 with TRBJ2-1, with D possibly being TRBD2 (6 bases). Trimming shortened V by 3 bases and J by 3 bases, and 15 bases separated the two germline ends. Germline V gene sequence: CDR1 SGHDN, CDR2 FVKESK. The length of the CDR3 is 16 residues. The CDR3 nucleotides read TGTGCCAGCAGCCAGGTGGGAGGAGGGTTCTACAATGAGCAGTTCTTC. This codes for CASSQVGGGFYNEQFF. The variable domain in full, with the rest retrieved from reference TRBV14 and TRBJ2-1, is EAGVTQFPSHSVIEKGQTVTLRCDPISGHDNLYWYRRVMGKEIKFLLHFVKESKQDESGMPNNRFLAERTGGTYSTLKVQPAELEDSGVYFCASSQVGGGFYNEQFFGPGTRLTVL.

The chain recombines TRBV6-5 with TRBJ1-1, with 7 nucleotides matching TRBD1. V dropped 5 bases and J dropped 1; count of bases not matched to a gene: 4. This CDR3 region has 14 residues. The germline V gene has CDR1 MNHEY and CDR2 SVGAGI. Here the CDR3 reads CASSRRQGNTEAFF. DNA for the CDR3: TGTGCCAGCAGTAGAAGACAGGGGAACACTGAAGCTTTCTTT.

The chain carries TRBV19 and TRBJ2-2; D not certain. The ends were cut back, 1 base at V and 1 base at J, with 4 bases in the middle. The CDR3 spans 14 residues. Germline values: CDR1 LNHDA, CDR2 SQIVND (reference sequence). The CDR3 DNA reads TGTGCCAGTAGTATAGGGCAGAACACCGGGGAGCTGTTTTTT. Protein product: CASSIGQNTGELFF.

CDR3 nucleotide sequence: TGTGCCTGGAGTACCGGGACAGGGGGCAATACTAATGAAAAACTGTTTTTT. Translating gives CAWSTGTGGNTNEKLFF. The chain employs TRBV30 and TRBJ1-4, with 12 bases identical to TRBD1. The junction had 6 bases not matched to a gene; V was cut back by 2 bases and J by 2 bases. The germline gives CDR1 GTSNPN, CDR2 SVGIG (reference sequence). The CDR3 has 17 residues.

The chain has TRBV18 and TRBJ1-5; D is uncertain. The CDR3 is 16 amino acids. Trimming shortened V by 6 bases and J by 1 base, and 16 bases separated the two germline ends. The germline gives CDR1 KGHSH, CDR2 LQKENI. This CDR3 reads CASSQNGVESNQPQHF. CDR3 DNA sequence: TGTGCCAGCTCCCAGAATGGGGTTGAAAGCAATCAGCCCCAGCATTTT.

DNA of the CDR3: TGTGCCAGCAGCCTTAGCGGGGGGGCCTACAATGAGCAGTTCTTC. It codes for CASSLSGGAYNEQFF. The chain uses TRBV5-4 and TRBJ2-1; TRBD2 aligns across 11 bases. In germline, CDR1 is SGHNT, CDR2 YYREEE (reference sequence). This CDR3 is 15 amino acids long. The J segment lost 2 bases and the V segment lost 4 bases, leaving 2 bases of the junction unmatched.

A single count supports this clone. As DNA, the CDR3 is TGTGCCACCGTGGACAGGGTAAGCTACGAGCAGTACTTC. Protein: CATVDRVSYEQYF. The gene calls are TRBV10-3 and TRBJ2-7, with 8 bases that match TRBD1. The CDR3 loop spans 13 amino acids. Germline-derived CDR1 and CDR2 are ENHRY and SYGVKD. V lost 10 bases, J lost 3 bases, and 8 bases stayed unmatched.

The V gene is TRBV28, the J gene TRBJ1-1; 7 nucleotides line up with TRBD1. The CDR3 sequence is 14 residues long. Germline-derived CDR1 and CDR2 are MDHEN and SYDVKM. Trimming at V came to 7 bases and at J to 7 bases, leaving 12 bases not matched to a gene. The DNA of the CDR3 is TGTGCCAGCAATAACAGGGGACCTTCGGGTGAAGCTTTCTTT. It encodes CASNNRGPSGEAFF.

V is TRBV19 and J is TRBJ1-2; 7 nucleotides match TRBD1. Trimming took 5 bases from V and 5 from J; bases not matched to a gene: 8. The CDR3 spans 14 residues. Per the germline V gene, CDR1 is LNHDA and CDR2 is SQIVND (reference sequence). The CDR3 DNA reads TGTGCCAGTAGTTCGCCGGGACAGCGATATGGCTACACCTTC. Translated: CASSSPGQRYGYTF.

V gene TRBV7-2 combines with J gene TRBJ1-2; 9 bases line up with TRBD1. CDR1 and CDR2 from the germline V gene are SGHTA and FQGNSA. With V trimmed by 5 bases and J by 0 bases, 4 bases remained unmatched. The CDR3 is 15 residues long. The CDR3 nucleotides are TGTGCCAGCAGCCTGGACAGGGGACCTAACTATGGCTACACCTTC. Its protein is CASSLDRGPNYGYTF. The full variable domain, rest sourced from reference TRBV7-2 and TRBJ1-2, is GAGVSQSPSNKVTEKGKDVELRCDPISGHTALYWYRQSLGQGLEFLIYFQGNSAPDKSGLPSDRFSAERTGGSVSTLTIQRTQQEDSAVYLCASSLDRGPNYGYTFGSGTRLTVV.

This sequence joins TRBV6-6 and TRBJ2-7; no definite D call. The CDR3 contains 14 residues. The germline V gene encodes CDR1 MNHNY and CDR2 SVGAGI (reference sequence). V lost 7 bases, J lost 2 bases, and 15 bases lay in between. Written as DNA, the CDR3 is TGTGCCAGCACCACGATCGGTTTCACCTACGAGCAGTACTTC. Translation: CASTTIGFTYEQYF.

V gene TRBV23-1 combines with J gene TRBJ1-4; D possibly corresponds to TRBD1 (6 bases). TRBV23-1 is annotated as an ORF whose role is uncertain. With 2 bases removed from V and 6 bases from J, the gap between germline ends came to 13 bases. This CDR3 is built from 15 residues. In DNA, the CDR3 is TGCGCCAGCAGTCAAAGACAGGTCGACGATGAAAAACTGTTTTTT. Translated: CASSQRQVDDEKLFF.